The 15 T cell receptor beta chains given below trace back to one sample, sequenced in a study of blood T cell repertoires in COVID-19. Generated by immunoSEQ multiplex PCR, the TCRdb table keeps only in-frame clones and is missing some. Of 110,000 to 150,000 clones listed, roughly 80% were seen once; the top ten hold 3% to 3.5%. The sequenced sample was peripheral blood. These receptors originate from a woman of 80 years or more with acute or convalescent COVID-19.

V and J are TRBV5-5 and TRBJ1-1; TRBD1 matches 8 bases. The V segment lost 4 bases and the J segment 10 bases; nucleotides outside the gene matches: 9. Per the germline V gene, CDR1 is SGHKS and CDR2 is YYEKEE (reference sequence). This CDR3 is built from 13 residues. CDR3 bases: TGTGCCAGCAGCCCAAGGACAGGGTCAGGAGCTTTCTTT. This sequence encodes CASSPRTGSGAFF. The full variable domain, with the rest looked up from reference TRBV5-5 and TRBJ1-1, is DAGVTQSPTHLIKTRGQQVTLRCSPISGHKSVSWYQQVLGQGPQFIFQYYEKEERGRGNFPDRFSARQFPNYSSELNVNALLLGDSALYLCASSPRTGSGAFFGQGTRLTVV.

V is TRBV21-1 and J is TRBJ1-4; TRBD1, the D gene given by the table, was not confirmed from the DNA. TRBV21-1 is a known pseudogene. This CDR3 contains 14 residues. This CDR3 reads CASLQGPGREKLFF. The CDR3 nucleotides are TGTGCCAGCTTACAGGGCCCGGGTCGCGAAAAACTGTTTTTT.

This clone was found once. The chain has TRBV6-5 and TRBJ1-6; TRBD1 might be the D (6 bases). V shed 7 bases and J shed 8 bases, with 18 bases lying between them. This CDR3 has 15 residues. Germline CDR1 is MNHEY and CDR2 is SVGAGI. The CDR3 DNA sequence: TGTGCCAGCATGGGGGGGCGGCTGGTCGATTCACCCCTCCACTTT. It codes for CASMGGRLVDSPLHF.

The J gene is TRBJ2-5, the V gene TRBV18; 7 bases match TRBD1. This CDR3 region has 15 residues. Germline loops: CDR1 KGHSH, CDR2 LQKENI. V was clipped by 0 bases and J by 4 bases; unmatched bases: 5. CDR3 region: CASSPPTGFRETQYF. DNA of the CDR3: TGTGCCAGCTCACCACCGACAGGGTTCCGAGAGACCCAGTACTTC.

This clone was seen only once. The chain recombines TRBV7-2 with TRBJ2-7, with 13 positions matching TRBD2. CDR3 size: 15 residues. From germline, CDR1 is SGHTA and CDR2 FQGNSA. V shed 3 bases, J shed 7 bases, and the junction held 6 bases outside the gene matches. This chain's CDR3 is CASSFSGLAGVEQYF. DNA for the CDR3: TGTGCCAGCAGCTTTTCTGGACTAGCGGGGGTTGAGCAGTACTTC. Full variable domain (remainder filled in from reference TRBV7-2 and TRBJ2-7): GAGVSQSPSNKVTEKGKDVELRCDPISGHTALYWYRQSLGQGLEFLIYFQGNSAPDKSGLPSDRFSAERTGGSVSTLTIQRTQQEDSAVYLCASSFSGLAGVEQYFGPGTRLTVT.

This clone was seen only once. The chain joins TRBV12-5 to TRBJ2-5, with TRBD1 matching 7 bases. This CDR3 contains 13 residues. With V trimmed by 5 bases and J by 3 bases, 3 bases remained unmatched. CDR1 LGHNT and CDR2 FRNRAP come from the germline V gene. CDR3 coding DNA: TGTGCTAGTGGTCCCGACAGGGAAGAGACCCAGTACTTC. It yields the protein CASGPDREETQYF.

This clone was recorded a few times. This chain links TRBV7-9 with TRBJ2-7; the match to TRBD2 covers 10 bases. CDR1 and CDR2 (germline): SEHNR, FQNEAQ (reference sequence). The CDR3 totals 15 residues. Germline trimming cut 1 base from V and 5 bases from J; bases unmatched to any gene: 5. The chain's CDR3 is CASSLGLAGGDEQYF. DNA of the CDR3: TGTGCCAGCAGCTTAGGACTAGCGGGCGGGGACGAGCAGTACTTC.

This sequence joins TRBV14 and TRBJ1-3; D gene ambiguous. Germline CDR1 and CDR2: SGHDN and FVKESK. CDR3 length equals 18 residues. V was pared by 0 bases and J by 0 bases, with 15 bases between. In DNA, the CDR3 is TGTGCCAGCAGCCAAGAAATGGCCAGTACCCTCTCTGGAAACACCATATATTTT. This sequence encodes CASSQEMASTLSGNTIYF.

The genes are TRBV4-3 and TRBJ1-4, with D unclear. Trimming removed 1 base from V and 3 bases from J, with 9 bases in between. Germline CDR1 and CDR2: LGHNA and YSLEER. This CDR3 spans 15 amino acids. In nucleotides, the CDR3 is TGCGCCAGCAGCCAAGTCAGGAGGGCTAATGAAAAACTGTTTTTT. Amino acids: CASSQVRRANEKLFF.

The chain recombines TRBV19 with TRBJ1-6; 7 bases line up with TRBD1. Trimming took 3 bases from V and 7 from J; bases not matched to a gene: 12. This CDR3 comprises 17 residues. The germline gives CDR1 LNHDA, CDR2 SQIVND (reference sequence). This CDR3 is CASSIIATGLRNSPLHF. In nucleotides, the CDR3 is TGTGCCAGTAGTATTATTGCGACAGGGCTTCGGAATTCACCCCTCCACTTT.

V and J are TRBV6-5 and TRBJ1-3; D ambiguous. Trimming shortened V by 5 bases and J by 2 bases, and 13 bases separated the two germline ends. The CDR3 contains 15 residues. Germline V lookup: CDR1 MNHEY, CDR2 SVGAGI. The CDR3 DNA reads TGTGCCAGCAGTCGCCTAGGCAGTACTGGAAACACCATATATTTT. Protein product: CASSRLGSTGNTIYF.

The gene calls are TRBV4-2 and TRBJ2-7; TRBD1 matches 9 bases. The CDR3 is 16 amino acids. V was clipped by 0 bases and J by 4 bases; unmatched bases: 7. Germline V gene data show CDR1 as LGHNA and CDR2 as YNFKEQ. CDR3 protein: CASSQEAGTGIYEQYF. CDR3 nucleotides: TGTGCCAGCAGCCAAGAAGCGGGGACAGGGATTTACGAGCAGTACTTC.

The rearrangement links TRBV7-2 to TRBJ1-3; D is perhaps TRBD1 (6 bases). V lost 3 bases and J 4 bases, leaving 16 bases between the germline ends. The CDR3 runs 16 residues. The V gene's germline CDR1 is SGHTA and CDR2 FQGNSA. The CDR3 bases are TGTGCCAGCAGCTTGATCAGTCCCAGGGGAGGAAACACCATATATTTT. As protein: CASSLISPRGGNTIYF.

The chain recombines TRBV18 with TRBJ2-7; TRBD1 aligns across 8 bases. Germline values: CDR1 KGHSH, CDR2 LQKENI. J gave up 3 bases and V 2 bases, and 6 bases lay outside the gene matches. The CDR3 has 15 amino acids. The CDR3 sequence: CASSPTTGVIYEQYF. The CDR3 coding sequence is TGTGCCAGCTCACCAACGACAGGGGTTATCTACGAGCAGTACTTC.

V is TRBV5-6 and J is TRBJ2-4; D gene unclear. Germline V gene lookup returns CDR1 SGHDT and CDR2 YYEEEE. V lost 4 bases to trimming and J lost 0 bases, with 11 bases between them. This CDR3 has 15 residues. The CDR3 nucleotides are TGTGCCAGCAGCCCGTTCGTATTAGCCAAAAACATTCAGTACTTC. Protein sequence: CASSPFVLAKNIQYF.